This T cell receptor beta chain was recorded in a study of cytomegalovirus exposure and HLA in healthy donors. CDR3 length equals 15 residues. The V and J ends lost 7 bases and 2 bases respectively, with 18 bases between them. Germline V lookup: CDR1 MNHNS, CDR2 SASEGT. Sequenced by immunoSEQ multiplex PCR; TCRdb stores in-frame clones only, minus some. The table has about 220,000 clones, around 80% seen once. Sequencing was carried out using PBMCs. This sequence was found in a young woman in good health and CMV-seropositive. The chain recombines TRBV6-1 with TRBJ2-7, with D tentatively TRBD1 or TRBD2 (5 bases each). The CDR3 DNA follows: TGTGCCAGCACGACCCCCAAGGGGAGAACCTACGAGCAGTACTTC. This translates into CASTTPKGRTYEQYF.